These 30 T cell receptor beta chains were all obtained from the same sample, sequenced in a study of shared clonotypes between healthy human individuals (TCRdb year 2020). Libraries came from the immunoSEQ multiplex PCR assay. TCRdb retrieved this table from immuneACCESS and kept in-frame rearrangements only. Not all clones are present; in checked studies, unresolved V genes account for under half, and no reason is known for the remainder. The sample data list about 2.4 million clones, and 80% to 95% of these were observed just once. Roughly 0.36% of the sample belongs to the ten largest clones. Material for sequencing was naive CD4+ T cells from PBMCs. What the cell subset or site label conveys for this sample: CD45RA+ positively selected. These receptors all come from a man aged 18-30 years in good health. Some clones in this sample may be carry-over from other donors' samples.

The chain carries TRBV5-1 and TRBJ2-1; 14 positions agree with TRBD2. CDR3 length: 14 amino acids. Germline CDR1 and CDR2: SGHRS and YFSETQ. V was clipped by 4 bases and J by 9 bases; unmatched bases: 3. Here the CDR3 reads CASSPGLAGAEQFF. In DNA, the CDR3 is TGCGCCAGCAGCCCGGGACTAGCGGGGGCTGAGCAGTTCTTC.

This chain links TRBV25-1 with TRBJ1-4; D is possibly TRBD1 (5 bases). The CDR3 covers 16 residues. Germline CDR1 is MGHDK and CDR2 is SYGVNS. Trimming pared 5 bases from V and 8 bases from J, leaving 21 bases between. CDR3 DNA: TGTGCCAGCAGTCCTTGGGACTCCCCTTATGGGGAAAAACTGTTTTTT. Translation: CASSPWDSPYGEKLFF.

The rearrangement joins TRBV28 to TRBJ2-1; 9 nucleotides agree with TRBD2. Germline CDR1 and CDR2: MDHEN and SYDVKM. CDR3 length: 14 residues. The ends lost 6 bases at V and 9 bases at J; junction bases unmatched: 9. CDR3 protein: CASRKAGGTPEQFF. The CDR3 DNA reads TGTGCCAGCAGAAAAGCGGGGGGTACCCCTGAGCAGTTCTTC.

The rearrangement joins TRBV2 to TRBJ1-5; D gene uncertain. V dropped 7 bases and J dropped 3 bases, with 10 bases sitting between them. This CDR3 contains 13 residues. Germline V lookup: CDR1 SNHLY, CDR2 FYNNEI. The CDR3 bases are TGTGCCAGCACCTCCCTCAACAATCAGCCCCAGCATTTT. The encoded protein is CASTSLNNQPQHF.

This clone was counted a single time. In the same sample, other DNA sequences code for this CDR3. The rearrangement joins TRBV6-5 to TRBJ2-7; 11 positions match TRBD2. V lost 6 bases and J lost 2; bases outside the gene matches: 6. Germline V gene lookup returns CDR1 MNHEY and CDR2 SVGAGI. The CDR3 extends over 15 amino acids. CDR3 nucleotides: TGTGCCAGCAGACCTCTAGCGGGAGGTACCTACGAGCAGTACTTC. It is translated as CASRPLAGGTYEQYF.

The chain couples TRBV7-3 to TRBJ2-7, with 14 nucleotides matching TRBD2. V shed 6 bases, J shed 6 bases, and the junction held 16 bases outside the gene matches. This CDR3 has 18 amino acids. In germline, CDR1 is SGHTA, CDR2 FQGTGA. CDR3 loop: CASSLGPGTSGSLSEQYF. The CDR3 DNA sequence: TGTGCCAGCAGTCTAGGGCCTGGGACTAGCGGGAGCCTCTCCGAGCAGTACTTC.

The CDR3 DNA reads TGTGCCAGCAGTTTCCGGGGGCCTCCTAGGAACACTGAAGCTTTCTTT. Amino acid sequence: CASSFRGPPRNTEAFF. This chain joins TRBV28 and TRBJ1-1; tentative D call: TRBD1 (6 bases). The V gene's germline CDR1 is MDHEN and CDR2 SYDVKM. CDR3 size: 16 residues. Trimming removed 3 bases at V and 1 base at J, with 15 bases between.

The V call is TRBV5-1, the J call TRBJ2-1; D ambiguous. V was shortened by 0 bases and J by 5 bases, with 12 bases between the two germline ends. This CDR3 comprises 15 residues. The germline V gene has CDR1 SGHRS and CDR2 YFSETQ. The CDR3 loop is CASSLVVWGDNEQFF. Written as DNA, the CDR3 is TGCGCCAGCAGCTTGGTTGTATGGGGTGACAATGAGCAGTTCTTC.

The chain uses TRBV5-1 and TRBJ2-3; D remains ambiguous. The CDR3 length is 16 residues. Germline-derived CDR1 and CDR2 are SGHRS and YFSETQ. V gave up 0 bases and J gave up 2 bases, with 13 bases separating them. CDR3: CASSLAPVSNTDTQYF. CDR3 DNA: TGCGCCAGCAGCTTGGCCCCAGTATCCAACACAGATACGCAGTATTTT.

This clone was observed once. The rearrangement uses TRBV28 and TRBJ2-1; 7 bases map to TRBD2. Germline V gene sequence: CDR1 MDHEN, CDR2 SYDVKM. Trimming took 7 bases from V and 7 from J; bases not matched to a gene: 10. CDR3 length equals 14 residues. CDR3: CASIPSGFWNEQFF. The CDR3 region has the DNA TGTGCCAGCATTCCTAGCGGCTTCTGGAATGAGCAGTTCTTC.

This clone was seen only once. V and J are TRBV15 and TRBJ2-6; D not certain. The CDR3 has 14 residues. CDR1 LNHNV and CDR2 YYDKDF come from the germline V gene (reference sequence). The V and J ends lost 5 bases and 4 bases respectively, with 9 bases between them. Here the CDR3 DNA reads TGTGCCACCAGCCCTCTTGGGGGGGCCAACGTCCTGACTTTC. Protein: CATSPLGGANVLTF.

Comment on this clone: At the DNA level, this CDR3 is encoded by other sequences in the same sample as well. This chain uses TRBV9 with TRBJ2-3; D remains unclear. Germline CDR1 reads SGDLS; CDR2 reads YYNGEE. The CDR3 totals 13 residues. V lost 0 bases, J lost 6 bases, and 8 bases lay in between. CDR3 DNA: TGTGCCAGCAGCGTAGCTCTTTCGGATACGCAGTATTTT. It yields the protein CASSVALSDTQYF.

CDR3 residues: CASSFIKDTQYF. DNA of the CDR3: TGTGCCAGCAGCTTTATCAAGGATACGCAGTATTTT. The chain is built from TRBV11-1 and TRBJ2-3; D call uncertain. Germline lookup yields CDR1 SGHAT and CDR2 FQDESV (reference sequence). This CDR3 spans 12 amino acids. V shed 3 bases and J shed 6 bases, with 7 bases lying between them. The full variable domain, its missing parts supplied by reference TRBV11-1 and TRBJ2-3, is EAEVAQSPRYKITEKSQAVAFWCDPISGHATLYWYRQILGQGPELLVQFQDESVVDDSQLPKDRFSAERLKGVDSTLKIQPAELGDSAMYLCASSFIKDTQYFGPGTRLTVL.

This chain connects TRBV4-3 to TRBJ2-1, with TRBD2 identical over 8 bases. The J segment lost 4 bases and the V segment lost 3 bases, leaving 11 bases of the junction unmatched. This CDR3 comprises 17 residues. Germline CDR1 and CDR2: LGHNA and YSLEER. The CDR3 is CASSQYIPGLVYNEQFF. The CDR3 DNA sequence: TGCGCCAGCAGCCAGTATATACCGGGACTAGTTTACAATGAGCAGTTCTTC.

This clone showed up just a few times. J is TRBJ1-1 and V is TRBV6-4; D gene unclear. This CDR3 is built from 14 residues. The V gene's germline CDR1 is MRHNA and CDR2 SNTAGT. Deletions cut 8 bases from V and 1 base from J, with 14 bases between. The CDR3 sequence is CASPFRQRNTEAFF. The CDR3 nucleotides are TGTGCCAGCCCCTTTCGGCAGAGGAACACTGAAGCTTTCTTT.

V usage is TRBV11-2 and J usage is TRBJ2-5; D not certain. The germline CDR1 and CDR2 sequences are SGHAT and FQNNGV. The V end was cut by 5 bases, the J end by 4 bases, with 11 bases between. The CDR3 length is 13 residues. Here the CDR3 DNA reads TGTGCCAGCAGCGGGTCGCCCGGAGAGACCCAGTACTTC. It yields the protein CASSGSPGETQYF.

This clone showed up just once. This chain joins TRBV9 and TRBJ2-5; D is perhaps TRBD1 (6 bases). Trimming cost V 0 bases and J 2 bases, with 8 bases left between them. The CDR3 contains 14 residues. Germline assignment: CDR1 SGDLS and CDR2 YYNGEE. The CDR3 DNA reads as TGTGCCAGCAGCGTAGATCAGGGGCAAGAGACCCAGTACTTC. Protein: CASSVDQGQETQYF.

The CDR3 nucleotides are TGCGCCAGCAGCTTGCCAGGGACACCAAAGACTGAAGCTTTCTTT. It encodes CASSLPGTPKTEAFF. The genes are TRBV5-1 and TRBJ1-1; possibly TRBD1 for D (6 bases). This CDR3 contains 15 residues. Between the trimmed V and J ends, which lost 1 base and 5 bases, there was a span of 15 bases. CDR1 is SGHRS and CDR2 is YFSETQ in the germline V gene. Based on the CDR3 plus reference TRBV5-1 and TRBJ1-1, the full variable domain is KAGVTQTPRYLIKTRGQQVTLSCSPISGHRSVSWYQQTPGQGLQFLFEYFSETQRNKGNFPGRFSGRQFSNSRSEMNVSTLELGDSALYLCASSLPGTPKTEAFFGQGTRLTVV.

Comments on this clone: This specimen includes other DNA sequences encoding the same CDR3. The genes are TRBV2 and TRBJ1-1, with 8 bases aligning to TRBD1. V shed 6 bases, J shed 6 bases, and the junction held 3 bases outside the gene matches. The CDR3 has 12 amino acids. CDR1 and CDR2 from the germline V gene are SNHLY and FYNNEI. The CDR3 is CASRDRGPEAFF. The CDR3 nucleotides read TGTGCCAGCAGAGACAGGGGCCCTGAAGCTTTCTTT.

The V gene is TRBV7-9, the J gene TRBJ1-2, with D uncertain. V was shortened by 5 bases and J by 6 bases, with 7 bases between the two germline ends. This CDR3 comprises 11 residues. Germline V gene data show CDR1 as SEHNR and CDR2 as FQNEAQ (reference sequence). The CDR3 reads CASSPLHGYTF. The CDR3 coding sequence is TGTGCCAGCAGCCCCCTGCATGGCTACACCTTC.

This chain's CDR3 is CASSIGTLNTGELFF. In DNA form, the CDR3 reads TGTGCCAGTAGTATAGGGACCCTCAACACCGGGGAGCTGTTTTTT. The chain links TRBV19 to TRBJ2-2; D unresolved. V was shortened by 1 base and J by 2 bases, with 8 bases between the two germline ends. In germline, CDR1 is LNHDA, CDR2 SQIVND (reference sequence). This CDR3 is 15 amino acids long. The entire variable domain, with the rest obtained from reference TRBV19 and TRBJ2-2, is as follows: DGGITQSPKYLFRKEGQNVTLSCEQNLNHDAMYWYRQDPGQGLRLIYYSQIVNDFQKGDIAEGYSVSREKKESFPLTVTSAQKNPTAFYLCASSIGTLNTGELFFGEGSRLTVL.

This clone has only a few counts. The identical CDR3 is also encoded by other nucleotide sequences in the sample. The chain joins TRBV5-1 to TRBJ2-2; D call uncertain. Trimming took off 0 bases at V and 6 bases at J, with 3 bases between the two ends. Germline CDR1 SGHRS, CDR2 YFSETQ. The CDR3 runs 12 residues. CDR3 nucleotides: TGCGCCAGCAGCTTGGACGCCGGGGAGCTGTTTTTT. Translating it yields CASSLDAGELFF.

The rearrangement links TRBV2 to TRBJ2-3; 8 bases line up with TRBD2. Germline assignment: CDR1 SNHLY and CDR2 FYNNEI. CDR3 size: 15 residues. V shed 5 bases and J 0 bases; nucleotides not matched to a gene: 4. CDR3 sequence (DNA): TGTGCCAGCAGTTCCTTAGCGGGGAGCACAGATACGCAGTATTTT. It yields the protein CASSSLAGSTDTQYF.

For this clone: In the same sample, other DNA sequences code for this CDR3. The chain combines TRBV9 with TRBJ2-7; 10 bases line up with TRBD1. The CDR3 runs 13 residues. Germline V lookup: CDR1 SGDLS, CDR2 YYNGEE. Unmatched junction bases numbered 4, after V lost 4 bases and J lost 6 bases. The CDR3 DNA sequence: TGTGCCAGCAGCCCGAGGACAGGGGGCGAGCAGTACTTC. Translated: CASSPRTGGEQYF.

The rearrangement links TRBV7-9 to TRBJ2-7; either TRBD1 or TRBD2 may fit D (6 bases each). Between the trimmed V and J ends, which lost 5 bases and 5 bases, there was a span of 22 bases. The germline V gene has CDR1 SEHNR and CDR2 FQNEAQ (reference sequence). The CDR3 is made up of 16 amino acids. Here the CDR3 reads CASSPMGGVASNEQYF. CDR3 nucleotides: TGTGCCAGCAGCCCTATGGGGGGCGTGGCTTCGAACGAGCAGTACTTC.

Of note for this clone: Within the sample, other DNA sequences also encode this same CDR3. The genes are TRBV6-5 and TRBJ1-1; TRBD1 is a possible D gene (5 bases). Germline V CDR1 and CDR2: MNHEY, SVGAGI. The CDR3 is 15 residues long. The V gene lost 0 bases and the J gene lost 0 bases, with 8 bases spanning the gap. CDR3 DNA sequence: TGTGCCAGCAGTTACTCCTCAGGGATGAACACTGAAGCTTTCTTT. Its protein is CASSYSSGMNTEAFF.

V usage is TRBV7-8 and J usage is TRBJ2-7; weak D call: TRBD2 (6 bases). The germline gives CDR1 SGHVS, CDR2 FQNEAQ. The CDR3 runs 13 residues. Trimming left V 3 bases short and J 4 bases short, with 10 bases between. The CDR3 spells CASSLDRGYEQYF. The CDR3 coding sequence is TGTGCCAGCAGCTTGGATCGGGGGTACGAGCAGTACTTC.

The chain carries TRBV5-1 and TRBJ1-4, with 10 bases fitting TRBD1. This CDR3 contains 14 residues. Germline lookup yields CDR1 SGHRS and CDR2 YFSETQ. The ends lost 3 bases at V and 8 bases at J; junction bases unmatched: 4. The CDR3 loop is CASSSGQGREKLFF. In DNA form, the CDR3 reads TGCGCCAGCAGCTCGGGACAGGGGAGGGAAAAACTGTTTTTT.

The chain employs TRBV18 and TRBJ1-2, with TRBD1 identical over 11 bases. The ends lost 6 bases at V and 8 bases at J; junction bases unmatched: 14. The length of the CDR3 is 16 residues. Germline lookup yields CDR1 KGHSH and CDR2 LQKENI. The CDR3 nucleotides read TGTGCCAGCTCCTCTCCACCGGGACAGGGGGTGAGCGGCTACACCTTC. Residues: CASSSPPGQGVSGYTF.

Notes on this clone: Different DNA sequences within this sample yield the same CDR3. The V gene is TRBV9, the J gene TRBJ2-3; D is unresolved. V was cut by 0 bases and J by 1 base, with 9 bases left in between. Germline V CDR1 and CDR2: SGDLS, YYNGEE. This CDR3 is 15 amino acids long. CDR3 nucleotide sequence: TGTGCCAGCAGCGTAGAAGGGCTTCGCACAGATACGCAGTATTTT. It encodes CASSVEGLRTDTQYF. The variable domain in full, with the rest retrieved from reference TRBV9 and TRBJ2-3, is DSGVTQTPKHLITATGQRVTLRCSPRSGDLSVYWYQQSLDQGLQFLIQYYNGEERAKGNILERFSAQQFPDLHSELNLSSLELGDSALYFCASSVEGLRTDTQYFGPGTRLTVL.